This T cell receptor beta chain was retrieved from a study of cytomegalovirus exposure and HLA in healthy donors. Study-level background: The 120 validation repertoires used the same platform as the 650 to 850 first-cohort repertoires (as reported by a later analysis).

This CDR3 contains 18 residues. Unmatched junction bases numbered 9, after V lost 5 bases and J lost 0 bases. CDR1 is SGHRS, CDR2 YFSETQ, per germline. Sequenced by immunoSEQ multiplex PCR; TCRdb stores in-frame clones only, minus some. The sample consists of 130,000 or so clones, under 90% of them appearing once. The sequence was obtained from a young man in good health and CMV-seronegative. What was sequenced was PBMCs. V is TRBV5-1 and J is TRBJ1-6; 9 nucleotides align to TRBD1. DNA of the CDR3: TGCGCCAGCAGATATGGACAGGGGACGGGCTCCTATAATTCACCCCTCCACTTT. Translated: CASRYGQGTGSYNSPLHF.